This is a list of T cell receptor beta chains from one sample in a study of beta chain features in type 1 diabetes. The method was immunoSEQ multiplex PCR; TCRdb's version includes in-frame clones alone and lacks a portion of them. The sample consists of about 160,000 clones, around 9% of them appearing once. The material sequenced was central memory CD4+ T cells from blood. These receptors came from a woman aged 30 to 39 with type 1 diabetes. Both conserved end residues are part of each CDR3. A D gene is named only where the DNA matches it firmly. Expanded clones are given a class, and other clones once, few, many or no size at all.

V	D	size	J	DNA	CDR3
TRBV27	TRBD1	NA	TRBJ1-5	TGTGCCAGCAGTCCCTTATGGAGAACGGGACAGGGTTTTTGGTCGAATCAGCCCCAGCATTTT	CASSPLWRTGQGFWSNQPQHF
TRBV5-4	TRBD1	few	TRBJ1-1	TGTGCCAGCAGCTTGACAGGGGTGAACACTGAAGCTTTCTTT	CASSLTGVNTEAFF
TRBV4-1	NA	NA	TRBJ1-2	TGCGCCAGCAGCCCAGTCGTTAAGTATGGCTACACCTTC	CASSPVVKYGYTF
TRBV28	TRBD1	few	TRBJ2-7	TGTGCCAGCAGTTCGTTACCGGGACAGGAATTTGGCGAGCAGTACTTC	CASSSLPGQEFGEQYF
TRBV11-2	TRBD2	few	TRBJ2-5	TGTGCCAGCAGCTTAGGCGGACTAGCGGAGACCCAGTACTTC	CASSLGGLAETQYF
TRBV5-1	NA	NA	TRBJ2-4	TGCGCCAGCAGCTTGATGTTCGGCGGGGACAAAAACATTCAGTACTTC	CASSLMFGGDKNIQYF
TRBV18	NA	NA	TRBJ1-2	TGTGCCAGCTCACCACCCGGGGGCTATGGCTACACCTTC	CASSPPGGYGYTF
TRBV6-5	NA	few	TRBJ1-1	TGTGCCAGCAGTTACGCGGGCGACACTGAAGCTTTCTTT	CASSYAGDTEAFF
TRBV7-2	NA	NA	TRBJ2-1	TGTGCCAGCAGCTTAGGGCTAGCCCTCAATGAGCAGTTCTTC	CASSLGLALNEQFF
TRBV7-3	NA	NA	TRBJ1-5	TGTGCCAGCAGCCGCCGGGACACCTATAGCAATCAGCCCCAGCATTTT	CASSRRDTYSNQPQHF
TRBV18	NA	few	TRBJ2-5	TGTGCCAGCTCACCATTTCAGGGCCGCCAAGAGACCCAGTACTTC	CASSPFQGRQETQYF
TRBV25-1	NA	NA	TRBJ2-7	TGTGCCAGCAGTGAAGGGGCAGGGTGGGATCCCTACGAGCAGTACTTC	CASSEGAGWDPYEQYF